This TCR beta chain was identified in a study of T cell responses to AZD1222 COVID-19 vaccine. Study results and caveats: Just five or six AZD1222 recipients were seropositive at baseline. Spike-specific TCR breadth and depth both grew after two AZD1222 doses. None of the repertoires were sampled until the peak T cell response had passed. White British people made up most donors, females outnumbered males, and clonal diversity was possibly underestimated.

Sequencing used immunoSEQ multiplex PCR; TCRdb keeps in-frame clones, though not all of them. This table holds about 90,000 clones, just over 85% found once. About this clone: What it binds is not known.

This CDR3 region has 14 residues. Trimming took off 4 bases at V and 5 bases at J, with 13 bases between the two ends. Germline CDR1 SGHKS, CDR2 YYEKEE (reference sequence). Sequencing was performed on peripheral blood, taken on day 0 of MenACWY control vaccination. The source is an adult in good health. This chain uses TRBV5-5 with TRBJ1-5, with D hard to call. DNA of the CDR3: TGTGCCAGCAGCCCCAGATCTAAAGATCAGCCCCAGCATTTT. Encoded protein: CASSPRSKDQPQHF.